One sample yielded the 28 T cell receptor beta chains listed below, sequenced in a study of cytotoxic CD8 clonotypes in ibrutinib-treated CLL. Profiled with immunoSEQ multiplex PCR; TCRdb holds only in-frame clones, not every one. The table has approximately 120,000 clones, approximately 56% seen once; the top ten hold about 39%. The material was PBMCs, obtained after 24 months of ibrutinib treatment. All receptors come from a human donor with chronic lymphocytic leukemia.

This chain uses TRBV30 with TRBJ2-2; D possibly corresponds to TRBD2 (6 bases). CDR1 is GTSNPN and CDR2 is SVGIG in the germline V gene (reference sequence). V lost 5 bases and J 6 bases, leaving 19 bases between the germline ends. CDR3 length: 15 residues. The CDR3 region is CAWARGTPRAGELFF. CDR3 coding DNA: TGTGCCTGGGCCCGGGGGACTCCCCGGGCCGGGGAGCTGTTTTTT.

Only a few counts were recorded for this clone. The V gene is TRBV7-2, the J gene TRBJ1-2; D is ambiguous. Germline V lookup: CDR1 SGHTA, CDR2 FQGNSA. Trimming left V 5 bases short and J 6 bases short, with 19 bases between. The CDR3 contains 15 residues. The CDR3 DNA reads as TGTGCCAGCAGCCTTTTTGTTGGCCGATCGGATGGCTACACCTTC. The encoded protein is CASSLFVGRSDGYTF.

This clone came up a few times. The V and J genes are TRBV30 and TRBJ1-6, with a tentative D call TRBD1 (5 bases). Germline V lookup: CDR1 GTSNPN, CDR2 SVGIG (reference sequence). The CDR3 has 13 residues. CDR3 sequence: CALRGPSNSPLHF. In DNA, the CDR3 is TGTGCTCTTCGGGGACCGTCTAATTCACCCCTCCACTTT.

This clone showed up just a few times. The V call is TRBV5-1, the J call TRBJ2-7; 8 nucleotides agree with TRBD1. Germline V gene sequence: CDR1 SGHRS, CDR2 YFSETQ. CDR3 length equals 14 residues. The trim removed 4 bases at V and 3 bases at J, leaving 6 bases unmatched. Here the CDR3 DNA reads TGCGCCAGCAGCGCTCAAGGACAGGGCTACGAGCAGTACTTC. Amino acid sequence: CASSAQGQGYEQYF.

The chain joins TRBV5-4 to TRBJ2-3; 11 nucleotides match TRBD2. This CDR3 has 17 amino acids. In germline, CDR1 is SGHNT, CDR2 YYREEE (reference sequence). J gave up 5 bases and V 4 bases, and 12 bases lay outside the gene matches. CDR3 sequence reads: CASSPDGSGGAKDTQYF. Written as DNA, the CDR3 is TGTGCCAGCAGCCCCGATGGTAGCGGGGGGGCTAAAGATACGCAGTATTTT.

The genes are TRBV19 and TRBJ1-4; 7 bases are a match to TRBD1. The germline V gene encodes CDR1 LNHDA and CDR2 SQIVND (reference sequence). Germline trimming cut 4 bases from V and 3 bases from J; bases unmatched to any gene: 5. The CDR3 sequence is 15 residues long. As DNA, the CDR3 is TGTGCCAGTAGTACACCGGGACAGTCTAATGAAAAACTGTTTTTT. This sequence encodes CASSTPGQSNEKLFF.

CDR3 protein: CASGSFGSSGNTIYF. CDR3 bases: TGTGCCAGCGGAAGCTTCGGATCCTCTGGAAACACCATATATTTT. The V call is TRBV28, the J call TRBJ1-3; no clear D. V dropped 8 bases and J dropped 0 bases, with 14 bases sitting between them. This CDR3 is 15 amino acids long. The V gene's germline CDR1 is MDHEN and CDR2 SYDVKM.

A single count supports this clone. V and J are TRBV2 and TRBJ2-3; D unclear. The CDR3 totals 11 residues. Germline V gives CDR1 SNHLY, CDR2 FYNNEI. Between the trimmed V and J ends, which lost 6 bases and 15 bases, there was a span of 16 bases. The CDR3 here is CASSPDLAAYF. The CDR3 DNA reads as TGTGCCAGCAGCCCCGATCTGGCTGCATATTTT. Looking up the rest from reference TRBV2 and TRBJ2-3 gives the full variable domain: EPEVTQTPSHQVTQMGQEVILRCVPISNHLYFYWYRQILGQKVEFLVSFYNNEISEKSEIFDDQFSVERPDGSNFTLKIRSTKLEDSAMYFCASSPDLAAYFGPGTRLTVL.

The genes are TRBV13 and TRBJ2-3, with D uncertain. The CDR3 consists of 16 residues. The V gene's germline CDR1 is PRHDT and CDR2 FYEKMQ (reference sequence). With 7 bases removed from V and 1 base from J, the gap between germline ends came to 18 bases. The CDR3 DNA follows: TGTGCCAGCACCCTCCCCCGAGGTGGGGGCACAGATACGCAGTATTTT. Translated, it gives CASTLPRGGGTDTQYF.

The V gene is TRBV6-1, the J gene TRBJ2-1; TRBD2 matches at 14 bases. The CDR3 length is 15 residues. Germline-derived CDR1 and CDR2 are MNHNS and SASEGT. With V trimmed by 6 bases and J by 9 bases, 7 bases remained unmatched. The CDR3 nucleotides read TGTGCCAGCAGGACTAGCGGGGGGGAAGGGAGTGAGCAGTTCTTC. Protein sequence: CASRTSGGEGSEQFF.

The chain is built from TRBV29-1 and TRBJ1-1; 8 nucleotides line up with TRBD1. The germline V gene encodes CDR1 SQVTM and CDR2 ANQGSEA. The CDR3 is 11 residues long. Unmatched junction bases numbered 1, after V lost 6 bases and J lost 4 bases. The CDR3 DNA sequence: TGCAGCGTCACAGGGGGCACTGAAGCTTTCTTT. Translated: CSVTGGTEAFF.

CDR3 sequence reads: CSVFRLTGGAQYF. The DNA for the CDR3 is TGCAGCGTTTTTCGGCTTACAGGGGGCGCCCAGTACTTC. The gene calls are TRBV29-1 and TRBJ2-5; 9 positions agree with TRBD1. The V segment lost 5 bases and the J segment 9 bases; nucleotides outside the gene matches: 10. The CDR3 spans 13 residues. Germline V gives CDR1 SQVTM, CDR2 ANQGSEA.

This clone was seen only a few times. The CDR3 DNA reads TGTGCCAGCAGCGATGTCCCCACAAGGAACTATGGCTACACCTTC. Residues: CASSDVPTRNYGYTF. The J gene is TRBJ1-2, the V gene TRBV9; D not certain. Germline V gene sequence: CDR1 SGDLS, CDR2 YYNGEE. Trimming pared 3 bases from V and 2 bases from J, leaving 14 bases between. The CDR3 has 15 amino acids.

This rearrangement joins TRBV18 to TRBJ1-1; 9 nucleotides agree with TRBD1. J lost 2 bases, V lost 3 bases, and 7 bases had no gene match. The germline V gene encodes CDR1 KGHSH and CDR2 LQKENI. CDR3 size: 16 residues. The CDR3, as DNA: TGTGCCAGCTCACCGGGGGCGGGACAGGGTAACACTGAAGCTTTCTTT. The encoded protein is CASSPGAGQGNTEAFF.

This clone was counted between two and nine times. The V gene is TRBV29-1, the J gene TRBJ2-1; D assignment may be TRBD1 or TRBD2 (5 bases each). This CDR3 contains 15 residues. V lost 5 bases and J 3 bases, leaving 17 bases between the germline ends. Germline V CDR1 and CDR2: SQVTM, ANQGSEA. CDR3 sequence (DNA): TGCAGCGTTCTTCGAGGGGCCATAGACTACAATGAGCAGTTCTTC. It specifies CSVLRGAIDYNEQFF.

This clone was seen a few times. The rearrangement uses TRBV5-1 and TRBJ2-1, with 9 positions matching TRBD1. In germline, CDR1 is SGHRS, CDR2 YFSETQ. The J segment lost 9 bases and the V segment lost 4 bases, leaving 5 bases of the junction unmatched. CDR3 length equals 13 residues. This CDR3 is CASSRDRAGEQFF. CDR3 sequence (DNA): TGCGCCAGCAGCCGGGACAGGGCGGGTGAGCAGTTCTTC.

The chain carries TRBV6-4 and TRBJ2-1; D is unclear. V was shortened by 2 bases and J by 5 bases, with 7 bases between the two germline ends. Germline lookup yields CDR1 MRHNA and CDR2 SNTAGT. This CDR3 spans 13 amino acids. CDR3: CASSDRQNNEQFF. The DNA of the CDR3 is TGTGCCAGCAGTGACAGGCAGAACAATGAGCAGTTCTTC.

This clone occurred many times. This CDR3 reads CASSEGLNYGYTF. The CDR3 DNA reads TGTGCCAGCAGTGAAGGACTTAACTATGGCTACACCTTC. The chain joins TRBV2 to TRBJ1-2; D gene unclear. CDR1 is SNHLY, CDR2 FYNNEI, per germline. This CDR3 spans 13 amino acids. Trimming removed 1 base at V and 1 base at J, with 4 bases between.

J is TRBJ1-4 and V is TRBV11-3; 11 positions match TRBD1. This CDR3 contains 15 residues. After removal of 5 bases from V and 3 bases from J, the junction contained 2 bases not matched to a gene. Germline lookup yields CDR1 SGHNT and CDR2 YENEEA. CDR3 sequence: CASSLGQGANEKLFF. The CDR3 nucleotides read TGTGCCAGCAGCCTGGGACAGGGGGCTAATGAAAAACTGTTTTTT.

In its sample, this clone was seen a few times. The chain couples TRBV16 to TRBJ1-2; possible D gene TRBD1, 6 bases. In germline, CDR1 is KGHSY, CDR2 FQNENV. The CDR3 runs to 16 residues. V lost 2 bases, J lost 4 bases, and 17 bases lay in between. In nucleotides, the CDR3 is TGTGCCAGCAGCCAACCGGACAGTGCCTTCGGCTATGGCTACACCTTC. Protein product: CASSQPDSAFGYGYTF.

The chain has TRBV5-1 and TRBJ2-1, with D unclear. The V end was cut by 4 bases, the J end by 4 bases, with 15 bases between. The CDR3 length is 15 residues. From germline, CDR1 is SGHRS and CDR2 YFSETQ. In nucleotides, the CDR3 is TGCGCCAGCAGCCAGTCGGGTTACACATACAATGAGCAGTTCTTC. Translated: CASSQSGYTYNEQFF.

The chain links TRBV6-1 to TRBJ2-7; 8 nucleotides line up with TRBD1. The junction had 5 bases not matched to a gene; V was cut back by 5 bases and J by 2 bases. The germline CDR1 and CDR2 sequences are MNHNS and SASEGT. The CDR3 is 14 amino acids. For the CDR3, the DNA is TGTGCCAGCAGTTTAGGACAGGGAGCCTACGAGCAGTACTTC. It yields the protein CASSLGQGAYEQYF.

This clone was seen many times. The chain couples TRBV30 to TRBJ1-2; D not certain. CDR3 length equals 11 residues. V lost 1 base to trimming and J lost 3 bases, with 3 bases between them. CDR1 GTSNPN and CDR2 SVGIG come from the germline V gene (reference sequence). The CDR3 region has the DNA TGTGCCTGGAGTGGACACTATGGCTACACCTTC. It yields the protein CAWSGHYGYTF.

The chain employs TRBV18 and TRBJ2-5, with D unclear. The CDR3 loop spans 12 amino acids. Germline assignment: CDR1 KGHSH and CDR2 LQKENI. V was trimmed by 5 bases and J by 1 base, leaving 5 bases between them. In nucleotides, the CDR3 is TGTGCCAGCTCAACCGCCCAAGAGACCCAGTACTTC. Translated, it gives CASSTAQETQYF.

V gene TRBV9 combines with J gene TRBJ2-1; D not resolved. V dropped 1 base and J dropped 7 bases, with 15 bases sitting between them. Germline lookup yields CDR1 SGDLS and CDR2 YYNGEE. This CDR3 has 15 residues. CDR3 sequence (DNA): TGTGCCAGCAGCGTATGGGCAGGTTCAAGGAATGAGCAGTTCTTC. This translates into CASSVWAGSRNEQFF.

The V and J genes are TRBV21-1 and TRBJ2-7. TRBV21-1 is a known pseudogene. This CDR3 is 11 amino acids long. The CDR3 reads CARPKGPRGYF. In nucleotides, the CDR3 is TGTGCCAGACCAAAGGGCCCCCGTGGGTACTTC.

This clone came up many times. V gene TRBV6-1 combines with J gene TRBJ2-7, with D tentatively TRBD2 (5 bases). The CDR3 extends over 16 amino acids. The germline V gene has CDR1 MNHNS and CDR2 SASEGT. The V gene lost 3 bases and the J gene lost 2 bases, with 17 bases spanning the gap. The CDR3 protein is CASSDHTRSGAYEQYF. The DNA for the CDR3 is TGTGCCAGCAGTGACCATACTAGGTCTGGAGCCTACGAGCAGTACTTC.

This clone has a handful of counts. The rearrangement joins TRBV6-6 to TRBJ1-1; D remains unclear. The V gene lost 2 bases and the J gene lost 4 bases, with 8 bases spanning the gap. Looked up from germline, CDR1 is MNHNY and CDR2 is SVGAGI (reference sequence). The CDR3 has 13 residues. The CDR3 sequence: CASSYGWSTEAFF. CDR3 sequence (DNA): TGTGCCAGCAGTTACGGCTGGAGCACTGAAGCTTTCTTT.